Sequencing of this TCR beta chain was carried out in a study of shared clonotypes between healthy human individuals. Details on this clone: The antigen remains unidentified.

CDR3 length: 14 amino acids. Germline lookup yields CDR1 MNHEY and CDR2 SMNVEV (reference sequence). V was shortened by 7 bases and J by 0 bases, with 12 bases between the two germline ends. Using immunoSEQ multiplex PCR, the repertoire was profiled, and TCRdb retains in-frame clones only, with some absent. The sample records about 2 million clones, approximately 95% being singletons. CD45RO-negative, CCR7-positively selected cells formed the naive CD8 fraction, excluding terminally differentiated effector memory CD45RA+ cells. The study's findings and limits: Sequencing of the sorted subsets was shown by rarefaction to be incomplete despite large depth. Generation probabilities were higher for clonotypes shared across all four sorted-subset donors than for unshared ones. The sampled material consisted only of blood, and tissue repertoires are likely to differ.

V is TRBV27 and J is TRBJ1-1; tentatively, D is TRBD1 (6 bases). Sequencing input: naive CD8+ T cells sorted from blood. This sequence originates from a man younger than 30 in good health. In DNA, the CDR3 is TGTGCCAGCACGGGGGGGCTTTTGAACACTGAAGCTTTCTTT. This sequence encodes CASTGGLLNTEAFF.